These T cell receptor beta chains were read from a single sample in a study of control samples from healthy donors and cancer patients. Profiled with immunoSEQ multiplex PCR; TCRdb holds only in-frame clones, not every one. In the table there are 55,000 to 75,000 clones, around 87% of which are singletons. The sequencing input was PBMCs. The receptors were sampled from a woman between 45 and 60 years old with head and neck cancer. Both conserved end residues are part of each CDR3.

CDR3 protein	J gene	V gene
CASVGQGETGYTF	TRBJ1-2	TRBV5-4
CASTRGDGEVPNEQFF	TRBJ2-1	TRBV27
CASSISGGLYEQYF	TRBJ2-7	TRBV2
CASSSLRSGYGYTF	TRBJ1-2	TRBV6-5
CASSTRTSGGSDTQYF	TRBJ2-3	TRBV5-1
CATSIRTGGVYEQYF	TRBJ2-7	TRBV15
CASSPQTVNYGYTF	TRBJ1-2	TRBV27
CASSLPSMGGTEAFF	TRBJ1-1	TRBV28
CASSRPGSEAYGYTF	TRBJ1-2	TRBV4-1
CASSYMGDTQYF	TRBJ2-3	TRBV11-2
CASSASTGGPYNEQFF	TRBJ2-1	TRBV7-3
CAWSAGEIDRANTEAFF	TRBJ1-1	TRBV30
CASSSRGFRETQYF	TRBJ2-5	TRBV5-4
CASPSPTPTSSYEQYF	TRBJ2-7	TRBV7-9
CASSPPGTGPREAFF	TRBJ1-1	TRBV18
CASRPRTSEQETQYF	TRBJ2-5	TRBV6-2/TRBV6-3
CASRGQGAYEQYF	TRBJ2-7	TRBV27
CASRPGTGDTGELFF	TRBJ2-2	TRBV5-1
CSVSTGAPHSPLHF	TRBJ1-6	TRBV29-1
CASSLAPTDTQYF	TRBJ2-3	TRBV5-4
CASSSTPSGGYNEQFF	TRBJ2-1	TRBV5-1
CASSQAQRSPNTGELFF	TRBJ2-2	TRBV4-2
CASRERGKQYF	TRBJ2-3	TRBV28
CASTSGGFEQYF	TRBJ2-7	TRBV2